This is a list of T cell receptor beta chains from one sample in a study of spatial heterogeneity in lung cancer. TCRdb redid the calling of the 5' RACE reads with MiXCR, one entry per CDR3 protein. The data contain 7,000 or so distinct CDR3 sequences, about 7% of them singletons. The sample in question was lung tumor tissue, obtained at surgery. These receptors originate from a male donor with early-stage non-small cell lung cancer. Both conserved end residues are part of each CDR3. The D gene is left open where the match is weak. The size of a clone is reported for some rows only, either as once, few or many, or as a class for expanded clones.

J | V | D | size | length | CDR3 | DNA
TRBJ2-5 | TRBV12-3/TRBV12-4 | . | medium-sized | 13 | CASSLPEGETQYF | TGTGCCAGCAGTTTACCTGAGGGCGAGACCCAGTACTTC
TRBJ2-7 | TRBV20-1 | TRBD2 | many | 13 | CSARERGAYEQYF | TGCAGTGCCCGAGAGCGGGGGGCCTACGAGCAGTACTTC
TRBJ2-7 | TRBV20-1 | TRBD2 | many | 15 | CSARDSGSAVYEQYF | TGCAGTGCTAGAGATAGCGGGAGTGCGGTCTACGAGCAGTACTTC
TRBJ2-5 | TRBV6-5 | TRBD2 | . | 16 | CASSYGTSGGWETQYF | TGTGCCAGCAGTTATGGGACTAGCGGGGGATGGGAGACCCAGTACTTC
TRBJ2-3 | TRBV28 | . | many | 20 | CASSLPLWVPSRDVTDTQYF | TGTGCCAGCAGTTTACCTCTTTGGGTACCTTCTCGGGACGTCACAGATACGCAGTATTTT
TRBJ2-2 | TRBV6-5 | . | medium-sized | 13 | CASRLSRTGELFF | TGTGCCAGCAGACTTTCCCGCACCGGGGAGCTGTTTTTT
TRBJ2-2 | TRBV6-4 | . | many | 13 | CASSDSDTGELFF | TGTGCCAGCAGCGACTCAGACACCGGGGAGCTGTTTTTT
TRBJ2-2 | TRBV5-1 | . | once | 15 | CASNPGAANTGELFF | TGCGCCAGCAACCCGGGGGCGGCGAACACCGGGGAGCTGTTTTTT
TRBJ1-2 | TRBV20-1 | TRBD1 | many | 15 | CSATKLGTGGYGYTF | TGCAGTGCCACAAAACTTGGGACAGGGGGCTATGGCTACACCTTC
TRBJ1-4 | TRBV5-1 | . | . | 17 | CAISLDGSVMPNEKLFF | TGCGCCATCAGCTTGGATGGCAGCGTAATGCCAAATGAAAAACTGTTTTTT
TRBJ2-1 | TRBV7-2 | . | many | 15 | CASSGGALVRLEQFF | TGTGCCAGCTCCGGAGGGGCCCTAGTCCGTTTGGAGCAGTTCTTC
TRBJ2-3 | TRBV29-1 | . | many | 14 | CSAQLVAKGDTQYF | TGCAGCGCGCAACTAGTGGCTAAAGGAGATACGCAGTATTTT
TRBJ2-3 | TRBV2 | . | many | 11 | CASSYGDTQYF | TGTGCCAGCAGTTATGGAGATACGCAGTATTTT
TRBJ2-7 | TRBV20-1 | TRBD2 | many | 16 | CSANSGLAGAIGEQYF | TGCAGTGCTAACTCGGGACTAGCGGGGGCCATCGGCGAGCAGTACTTC
TRBJ2-5 | TRBV12-3/TRBV12-4 | . | few | 13 | CASTASESETQYF | TGTGCCAGCACGGCTAGCGAGTCAGAGACCCAGTACTTC
TRBJ1-4 | TRBV20-1 | TRBD1 | . | 14 | CSAENRGGGEKLFF | TGCAGTGCAGAGAACAGGGGGGGAGGTGAAAAACTGTTTTTT
TRBJ1-4 | TRBV7-6 | . | many | 12 | CASSQDSEKLFF | TGTGCCAGCAGCCAGGACAGTGAAAAACTGTTTTTT
TRBJ2-7 | TRBV7-6 | TRBD2 | many | 13 | CASSRRGGTEQYF | TGTGCCAGCAGCCGGCGGGGAGGGACCGAGCAGTACTTC
TRBJ2-3 | TRBV29-1 | . | medium-sized | 13 | CSVELSGANTQYF | TGCAGCGTTGAACTGTCAGGGGCTAATACGCAGTATTTT
TRBJ2-5 | TRBV6-1 | . | many | 15 | CASSERAQWGETQYF | TGTGCCAGCAGTGAAAGGGCCCAGTGGGGAGAGACCCAGTACTTC
TRBJ1-4 | TRBV5-1 | . | medium-sized | 12 | CASSLTISKWFF | TGCGCCAGCAGCTTGACTATCTCCAAGTGGTTTTTT
TRBJ1-5 | TRBV30 | . | many | 15 | CAWSPGINSNQPQHF | TGTGCCTGGAGTCCGGGGATTAATAGCAATCAGCCCCAGCATTTT
TRBJ2-7 | TRBV27 | . | medium-sized | 16 | CASSLRGGLSSYEQYF | TGTGCCAGCAGCCTCAGGGGGGGACTAAGCTCCTACGAGCAGTACTTC
TRBJ1-4 | TRBV5-6 | TRBD1 | medium-sized | 16 | CASSRGTGGRDEKLFF | TGTGCCAGCAGCCGCGGGACAGGGGGCCGGGATGAAAAACTGTTTTTT
TRBJ2-2 | TRBV11-2 | . | . | 19 | CASSLCVRTNRVETGELFF | TGTGCCAGCAGCTTATGCGTAAGGACCAATCGGGTTGAGACCGGGGAGCTGTTTTTT
TRBJ2-1 | TRBV7-9 | . | many | 12 | CASSISNNEQFF | TGTGCCAGCAGCATTTCAAATAATGAGCAGTTCTTC
TRBJ2-7 | TRBV7-2 | TRBD2 | many | 17 | CASSLKRLAGYEFEQYF | TGTGCCAGCAGCTTAAAGCGGCTAGCGGGTTATGAGTTCGAGCAGTACTTC
TRBJ1-1 | TRBV3-1 | . | . | 13 | CASSQDRNTEAFF | TGTGCCAGCAGCCAAGATCGGAACACTGAAGCTTTCTTT
TRBJ1-4 | TRBV18 | TRBD1 | many | 14 | CASSGTGTNEKLFF | TGTGCCAGCTCGGGGACAGGAACTAATGAAAAACTGTTTTTT
TRBJ2-2 | TRBV7-9 | . | medium-sized | 11 | CASSLAGELFF | TGTGCCAGCAGCCTAGCCGGGGAGCTGTTTTTT
TRBJ2-1 | TRBV2 | . | . | 13 | CASRRSWVAEQFF | TGTGCCAGCAGGAGATCATGGGTCGCCGAACAGTTCTTC
TRBJ2-3 | TRBV20-1 | TRBD2 | many | 17 | CSAITSGRASSTDTQYF | TGCAGTGCTATTACTAGCGGGAGGGCCTCAAGCACAGATACGCAGTATTTT
TRBJ2-5 | TRBV29-1 | . | few | 11 | CSVATRETQYF | TGCAGCGTAGCTACAAGAGAAACCCAGTACTTC
TRBJ2-5 | TRBV14 | TRBD1 | medium-sized | 16 | CASSQDLTGGGGTQYF | TGTGCCAGCAGCCAAGACCTGACAGGGGGAGGCGGGACCCAGTACTTC
TRBJ1-1 | TRBV11-2 | . | . | 15 | CASSLLTNPGTEAFF | TGTGCCAGCAGCTTACTGACGAACCCAGGAACTGAAGCTTTCTTT
TRBJ2-2 | TRBV5-1 | TRBD1 | many | 17 | CASSRGQGDLYTGELFF | TGCGCCAGCAGCCGGGGACAGGGGGATTTGTACACCGGGGAGCTGTTTTTT
TRBJ2-1 | TRBV5-1 | . | many | 12 | CASSLLGDEQFF | TGCGCCAGCAGCCTGCTCGGGGACGAGCAGTTCTTC
TRBJ2-3 | TRBV5-1 | . | many | 16 | CASSMLGTSLADTQYF | TGCGCCAGCTCGATGCTAGGGACTTCGTTGGCAGATACGCAGTATTTT
TRBJ1-5 | TRBV20-1 | . | medium-sized | 11 | CSARDGRAQHF | TGCAGTGCTAGAGATGGACGAGCCCAGCATTTT
TRBJ2-7 | TRBV3-1 | . | medium-sized | 14 | CASSQSDKAYEQYF | TGTGCCAGCAGTCAATCAGATAAAGCCTACGAGCAGTACTTC
TRBJ2-1 | TRBV20-1 | TRBD2 | . | 15 | CSARDLAGGRREQFF | TGCAGTGCTAGAGATCTAGCGGGGGGCCGGCGTGAGCAGTTCTTC
TRBJ2-3 | TRBV5-5 | . | many | 15 | CASSLGPMPQDTQYF | TGTGCCAGCAGCTTAGGACCTATGCCACAGGATACGCAGTATTTT
TRBJ2-2 | TRBV29-1 | . | medium-sized | 12 | CSVDRQAGELFF | TGCAGCGTCGACAGGCAGGCCGGGGAGCTGTTTTTT
TRBJ2-3 | TRBV24-1 | TRBD1 | medium-sized | 16 | CATSEPPGQGAYTQYF | TGTGCCACCAGTGAGCCCCCGGGACAGGGGGCTTATACGCAGTATTTT
TRBJ1-1 | TRBV7-2 | . | many | 15 | CASKTMTKMNTEAFF | TGTGCCAGCAAAACAATGACAAAGATGAACACTGAAGCTTTCTTT
TRBJ2-1 | TRBV24-1 | TRBD2 | . | 16 | CATSLGGTVFYNEQFF | TGTGCCACCAGCTTGGGGGGGACGGTTTTCTACAATGAGCAGTTCTTC
TRBJ2-7 | TRBV20-1 | . | medium-sized | 14 | CSAPIQGRLGEQYF | TGCAGTGCTCCGATTCAGGGCAGACTCGGCGAGCAGTACTTC
TRBJ1-2 | TRBV12-3/TRBV12-4 | TRBD1 | few | 12 | CASSSTGLGYTF | TGTGCCAGCAGTTCGACAGGGCTTGGCTACACCTTC
TRBJ2-7 | TRBV7-2 | TRBD2 | many | 14 | CASSLVSGSYEQYF | TGTGCCAGCAGCTTAGTCAGCGGGAGCTACGAGCAGTACTTC
TRBJ1-5 | TRBV6-1 | . | . | 11 | CASKEKGPPDF | TGTGCCAGCAAGGAGAAAGGGCCCCCGGATTTT
TRBJ2-1 | TRBV6-5 | . | many | 13 | CASRADPQRRQFF | TGTGCCAGCAGGGCTGATCCTCAGCGTCGTCAGTTCTTC
TRBJ1-5 | TRBV5-6 | . | medium-sized | 13 | CASSLAQGQPQHF | TGTGCCAGCAGCTTGGCCCAGGGTCAGCCCCAGCATTTT
TRBJ2-7 | TRBV3-1 | . | medium-sized | 14 | CASSPPGHHLEQYF | TGTGCCAGCAGCCCCCCCGGGCACCACCTGGAGCAGTACTTC
TRBJ2-2 | TRBV29-1 | TRBD2 | . | 17 | CSAASTSGRALAGELFF | TGCAGCGCCGCCTCGACTAGCGGGAGGGCCTTGGCCGGGGAGCTGTTTTTT